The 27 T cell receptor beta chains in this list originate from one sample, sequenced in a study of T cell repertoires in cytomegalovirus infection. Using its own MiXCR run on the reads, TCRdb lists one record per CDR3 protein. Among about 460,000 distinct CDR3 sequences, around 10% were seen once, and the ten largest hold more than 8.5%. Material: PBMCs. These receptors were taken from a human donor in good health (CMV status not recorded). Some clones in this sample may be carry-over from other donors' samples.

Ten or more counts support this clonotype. CDR3 bases: TGCAGTGCTACCGGCGGGGGAGTAACTAATGAAAAACTGTTTTTT. This translates into CSATGGGVTNEKLFF. This chain joins TRBV20-1 and TRBJ1-4; D is possibly TRBD1 (5 bases). CDR1 and CDR2 from the germline V gene are DFQATT and SNEGSKA (reference sequence). V was cut by 4 bases and J by 1 base, with 13 bases left in between. The CDR3 spans 15 residues.

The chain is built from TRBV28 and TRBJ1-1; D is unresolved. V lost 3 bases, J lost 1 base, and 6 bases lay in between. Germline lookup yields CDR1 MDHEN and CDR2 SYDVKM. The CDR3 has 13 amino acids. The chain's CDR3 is CASSFPPNTEAFF. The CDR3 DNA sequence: TGTGCCAGCAGTTTCCCCCCGAACACTGAAGCTTTCTTT.

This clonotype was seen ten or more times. The CDR3 loop is CASSIGGSYEQYF. The CDR3 coding sequence is TGTGCCAGTAGTATAGGGGGCTCCTACGAGCAGTACTTC. The V gene is TRBV19, the J gene TRBJ2-7, with no clear D. Per germline, CDR1 LNHDA and CDR2 SQIVND (reference sequence). The CDR3 spans 13 residues. Trimming removed 1 base at V and 0 bases at J, with 4 bases between.

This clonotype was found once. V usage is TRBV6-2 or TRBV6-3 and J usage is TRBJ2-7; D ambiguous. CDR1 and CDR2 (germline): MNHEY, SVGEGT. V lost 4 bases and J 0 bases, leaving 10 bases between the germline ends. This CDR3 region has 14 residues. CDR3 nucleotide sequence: TGTGCCAGCAGTTCTCACACGAGCTCCTACGAGCAGTACTTC. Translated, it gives CASSSHTSSYEQYF.

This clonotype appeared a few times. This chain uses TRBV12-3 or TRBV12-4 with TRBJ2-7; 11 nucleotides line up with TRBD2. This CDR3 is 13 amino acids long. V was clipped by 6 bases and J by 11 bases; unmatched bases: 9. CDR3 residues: CASSLTSGSSEYF. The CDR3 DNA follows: TGTGCCAGCAGCCTTACTAGCGGGAGTTCCGAGTACTTC.

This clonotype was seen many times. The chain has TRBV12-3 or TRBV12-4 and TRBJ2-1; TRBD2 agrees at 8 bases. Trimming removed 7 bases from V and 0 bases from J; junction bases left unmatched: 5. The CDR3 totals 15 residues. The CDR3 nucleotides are TGTGCCAGCACCCTCGGGGGGGCCTCCTACAATGAGCAGTTCTTC. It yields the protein CASTLGGASYNEQFF.

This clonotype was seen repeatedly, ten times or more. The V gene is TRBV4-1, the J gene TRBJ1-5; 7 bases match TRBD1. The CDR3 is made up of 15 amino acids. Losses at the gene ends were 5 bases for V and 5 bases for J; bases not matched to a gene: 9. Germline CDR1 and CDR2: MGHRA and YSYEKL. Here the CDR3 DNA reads TGCGCCAGCAGCAGGTTGACAGGGAGGGATCAGCCCCAGCATTTT. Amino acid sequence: CASSRLTGRDQPQHF.

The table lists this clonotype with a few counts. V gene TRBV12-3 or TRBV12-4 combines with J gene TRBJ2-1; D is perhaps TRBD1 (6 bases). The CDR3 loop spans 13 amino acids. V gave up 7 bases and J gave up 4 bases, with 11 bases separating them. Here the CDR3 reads CASNYRVYNEQFF. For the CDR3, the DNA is TGTGCCAGCAATTACAGGGTTTACAATGAGCAGTTCTTC.

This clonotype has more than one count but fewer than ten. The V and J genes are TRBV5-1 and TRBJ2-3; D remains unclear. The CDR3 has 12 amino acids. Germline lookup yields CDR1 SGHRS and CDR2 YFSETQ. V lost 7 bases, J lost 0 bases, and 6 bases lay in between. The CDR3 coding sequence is TGCGCCAGCCGTTATAGCACAGATACGCAGTATTTT. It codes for CASRYSTDTQYF.

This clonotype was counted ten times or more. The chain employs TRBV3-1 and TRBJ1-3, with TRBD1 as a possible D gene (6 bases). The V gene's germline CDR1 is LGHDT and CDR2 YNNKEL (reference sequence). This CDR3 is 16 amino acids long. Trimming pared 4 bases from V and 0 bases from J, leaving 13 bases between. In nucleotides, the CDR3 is TGTGCCAGCAGCCGAATCACAGGGCCCTCTGGAAACACCATATATTTT. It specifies CASSRITGPSGNTIYF.

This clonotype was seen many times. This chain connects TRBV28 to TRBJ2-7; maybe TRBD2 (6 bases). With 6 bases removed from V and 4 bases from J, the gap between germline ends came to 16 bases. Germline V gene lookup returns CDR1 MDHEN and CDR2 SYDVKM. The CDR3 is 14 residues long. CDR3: CASSPLRAGYEQYF. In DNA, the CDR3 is TGTGCCAGCAGCCCGCTACGGGCGGGGTACGAGCAGTACTTC.

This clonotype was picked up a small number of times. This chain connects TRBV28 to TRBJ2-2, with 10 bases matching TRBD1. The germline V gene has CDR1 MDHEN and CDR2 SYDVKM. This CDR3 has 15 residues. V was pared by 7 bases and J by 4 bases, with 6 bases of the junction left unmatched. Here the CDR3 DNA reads TGTGCCAGCAATACCCGGGACAGGGGCACCGGGGAGCTGTTTTTT. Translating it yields CASNTRDRGTGELFF.

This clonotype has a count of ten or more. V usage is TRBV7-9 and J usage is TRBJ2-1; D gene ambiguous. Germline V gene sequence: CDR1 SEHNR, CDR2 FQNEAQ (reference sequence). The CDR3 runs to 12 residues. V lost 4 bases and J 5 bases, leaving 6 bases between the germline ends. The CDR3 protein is CASSSGNNEQFF. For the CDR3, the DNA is TGTGCCAGCAGCTCTGGAAACAATGAGCAGTTCTTC.

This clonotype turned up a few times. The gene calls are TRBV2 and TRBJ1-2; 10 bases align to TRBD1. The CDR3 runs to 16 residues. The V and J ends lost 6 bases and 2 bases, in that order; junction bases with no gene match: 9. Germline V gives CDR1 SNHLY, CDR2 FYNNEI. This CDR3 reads CASRVPGQGRNYGYTF. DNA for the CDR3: TGTGCCAGCAGGGTACCGGGACAGGGGAGGAACTATGGCTACACCTTC.

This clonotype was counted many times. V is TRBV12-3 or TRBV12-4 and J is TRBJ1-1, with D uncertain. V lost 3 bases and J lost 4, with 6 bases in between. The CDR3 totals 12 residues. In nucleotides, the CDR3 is TGTGCCAGCAGTTTTGGAGCCACTGAAGCTTTCTTT. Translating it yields CASSFGATEAFF.

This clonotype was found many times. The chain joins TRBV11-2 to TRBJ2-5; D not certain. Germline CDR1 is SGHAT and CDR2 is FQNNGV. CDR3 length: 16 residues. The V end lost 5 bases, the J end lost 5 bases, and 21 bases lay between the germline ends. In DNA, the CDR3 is TGTGCCAGCAGCCCCTACCATCAGCTCCCTCGGGAGACCCAGTACTTC. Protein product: CASSPYHQLPRETQYF.

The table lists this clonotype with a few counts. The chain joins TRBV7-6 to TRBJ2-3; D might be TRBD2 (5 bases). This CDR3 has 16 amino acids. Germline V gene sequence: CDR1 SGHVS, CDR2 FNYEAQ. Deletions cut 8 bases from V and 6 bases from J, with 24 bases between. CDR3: CASGPVRGNGRDTQYF. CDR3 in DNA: TGTGCCAGCGGACCCGTCCGAGGGAATGGGCGGGATACGCAGTATTTT.

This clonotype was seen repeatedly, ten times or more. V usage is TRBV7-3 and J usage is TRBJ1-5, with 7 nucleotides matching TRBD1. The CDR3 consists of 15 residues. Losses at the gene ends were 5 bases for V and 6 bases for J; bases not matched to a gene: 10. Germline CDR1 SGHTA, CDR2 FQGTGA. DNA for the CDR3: TGTGCCAGCAGCCCCGCGGCCAGGGGGGGTCAGCCCCAGCATTTT. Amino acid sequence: CASSPAARGGQPQHF.

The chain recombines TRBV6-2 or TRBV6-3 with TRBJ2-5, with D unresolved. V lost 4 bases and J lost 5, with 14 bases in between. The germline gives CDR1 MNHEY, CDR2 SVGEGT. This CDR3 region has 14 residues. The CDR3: CASSSGPDRETQYF. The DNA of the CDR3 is TGTGCCAGCAGTTCCGGCCCCGACCGGGAGACCCAGTACTTC.

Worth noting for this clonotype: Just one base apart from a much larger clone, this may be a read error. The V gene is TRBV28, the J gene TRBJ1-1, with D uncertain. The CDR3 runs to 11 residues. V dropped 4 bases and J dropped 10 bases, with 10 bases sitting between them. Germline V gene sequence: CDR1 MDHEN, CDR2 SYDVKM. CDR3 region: CASSSACLAFF. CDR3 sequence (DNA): TGTGCCAGCAGTTCGGCCTGTCTAGCTTTCTTT. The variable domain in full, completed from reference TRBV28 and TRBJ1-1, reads DVKVTQSSRYLVKRTGEKVFLECVQDMDHENMFWYRQDPGLGLRLIYFSYDVKMKEKGDIPEGYSVSREKKERFSLILESASTNQTSMYLCASSSACLAFFGQGTRLTVV.

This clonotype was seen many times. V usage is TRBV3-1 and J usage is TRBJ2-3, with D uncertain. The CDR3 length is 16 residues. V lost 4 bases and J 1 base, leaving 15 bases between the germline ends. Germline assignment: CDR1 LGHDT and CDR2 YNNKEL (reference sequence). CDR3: CASSPSTSRGTDTQYF. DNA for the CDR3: TGTGCCAGCAGCCCTTCGACTTCACGGGGCACAGATACGCAGTATTTT.

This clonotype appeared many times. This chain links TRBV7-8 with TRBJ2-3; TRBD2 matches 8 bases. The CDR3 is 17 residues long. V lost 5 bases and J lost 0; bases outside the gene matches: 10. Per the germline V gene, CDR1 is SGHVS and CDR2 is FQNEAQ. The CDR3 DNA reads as TGTGCCAGCAGCGAGTGGCCTAGCGGGCGAAGCACAGATACGCAGTATTTT. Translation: CASSEWPSGRSTDTQYF.

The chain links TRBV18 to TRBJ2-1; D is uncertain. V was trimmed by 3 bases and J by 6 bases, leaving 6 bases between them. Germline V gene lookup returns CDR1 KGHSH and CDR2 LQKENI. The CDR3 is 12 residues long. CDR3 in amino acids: CASSPTINEQFF. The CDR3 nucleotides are TGTGCCAGCTCACCTACAATCAATGAGCAGTTCTTC.

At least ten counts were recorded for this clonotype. In DNA form, the CDR3 reads TGTGCCAGCAGTTTAAACAGTCCTGGGGCCCTCCACTTT. Translated, it gives CASSLNSPGALHF. The chain uses TRBV12-3 or TRBV12-4 and TRBJ1-6; D uncertain. V was shortened by 2 bases and J by 14 bases, with 13 bases between the two germline ends. The CDR3 is 13 residues long.

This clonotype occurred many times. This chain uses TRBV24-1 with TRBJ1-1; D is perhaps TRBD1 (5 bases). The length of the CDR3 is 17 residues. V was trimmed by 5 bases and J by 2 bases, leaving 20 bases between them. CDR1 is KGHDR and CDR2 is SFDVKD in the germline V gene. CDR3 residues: CATSVLFPDSRNTEAFF. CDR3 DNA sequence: TGTGCCACCAGTGTCCTTTTCCCCGACAGTCGAAACACTGAAGCTTTCTTT.

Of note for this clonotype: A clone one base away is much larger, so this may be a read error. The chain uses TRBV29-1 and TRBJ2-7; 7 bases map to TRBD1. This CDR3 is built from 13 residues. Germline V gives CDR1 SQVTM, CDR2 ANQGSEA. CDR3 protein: CTISGGYFYEQYF. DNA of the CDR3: TGCACCATTTCAGGGGGATACTTCTACGAGCAGTACTTC.

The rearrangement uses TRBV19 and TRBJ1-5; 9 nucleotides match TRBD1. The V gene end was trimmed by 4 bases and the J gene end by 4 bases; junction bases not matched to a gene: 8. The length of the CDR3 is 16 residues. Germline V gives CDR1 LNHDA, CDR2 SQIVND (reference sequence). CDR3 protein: CASSKQGASQNQPQHF. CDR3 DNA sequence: TGTGCCAGTAGTAAACAGGGGGCGAGTCAAAATCAGCCCCAGCATTTT.